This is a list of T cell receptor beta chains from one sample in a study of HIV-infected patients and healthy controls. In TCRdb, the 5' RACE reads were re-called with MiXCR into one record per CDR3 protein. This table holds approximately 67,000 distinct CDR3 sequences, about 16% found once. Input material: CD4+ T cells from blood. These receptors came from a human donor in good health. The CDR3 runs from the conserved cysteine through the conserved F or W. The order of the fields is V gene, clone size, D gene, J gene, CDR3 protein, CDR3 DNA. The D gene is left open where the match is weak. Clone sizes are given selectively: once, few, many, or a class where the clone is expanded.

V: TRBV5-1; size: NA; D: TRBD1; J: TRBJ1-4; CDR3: CASSSTGSTNEKLFF; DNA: TGCGCCAGCAGCTCGACAGGGTCAACTAATGAAAAACTGTTTTTT
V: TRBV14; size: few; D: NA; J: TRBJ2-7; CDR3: CASSQEGLGGAYEQYF; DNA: TGTGCCAGCAGCCAAGAGGGTCTCGGCGGGGCCTACGAGCAGTACTTC
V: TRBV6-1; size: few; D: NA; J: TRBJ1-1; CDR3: CASSPSRGNTEAFF; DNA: TGTGCCAGCAGTCCGTCGCGGGGGAACACTGAAGCTTTCTTT
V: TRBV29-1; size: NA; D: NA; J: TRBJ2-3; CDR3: CSVDKGGRNTQYF; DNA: TGCAGCGTCGACAAGGGGGGGCGGAATACGCAGTATTTT
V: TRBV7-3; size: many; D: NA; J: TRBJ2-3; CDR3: CASSLKGGGSTDTQYF; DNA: TGTGCCAGCAGCTTAAAGGGCGGGGGCAGCACAGATACGCAGTATTTT
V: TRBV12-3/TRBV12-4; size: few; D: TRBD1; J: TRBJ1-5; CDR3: CASSNRGTQHF; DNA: TGTGCCAGCAGTAACAGGGGGACCCAGCATTTT
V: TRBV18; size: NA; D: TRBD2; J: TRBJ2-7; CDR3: CASSPSAGRTVYEQYF; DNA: TGTGCCAGCTCACCATCAGCGGGGAGGACCGTCTACGAGCAGTACTTC
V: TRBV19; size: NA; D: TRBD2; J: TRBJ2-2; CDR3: CASSRNPSGRETGELFF; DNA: TGTGCCAGTAGTAGAAACCCTAGCGGGAGAGAAACCGGGGAGCTGTTTTTT
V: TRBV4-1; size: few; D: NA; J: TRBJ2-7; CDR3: CASSQGDDPSGYEQYF; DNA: TGCGCCAGCAGCCAAGGGGATGACCCTTCTGGCTACGAGCAGTACTTC
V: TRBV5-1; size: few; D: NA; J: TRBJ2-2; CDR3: CASSSTGAGSLTGELFF; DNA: TGCGCCAGCAGCTCAACGGGTGCAGGGTCGCTCACCGGGGAGCTGTTTTTT
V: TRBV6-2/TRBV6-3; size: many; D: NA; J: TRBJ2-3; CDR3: CASSRGIMPLRDTQYF; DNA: TGTGCCAGCAGTCGAGGAATTATGCCCCTTCGGGATACGCAGTATTTT
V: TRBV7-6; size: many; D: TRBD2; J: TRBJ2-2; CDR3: CASSLALAGGRTGELFF; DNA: TGTGCCAGCAGCTTAGCGCTCGCGGGGGGGCGCACCGGGGAGCTGTTTTTT
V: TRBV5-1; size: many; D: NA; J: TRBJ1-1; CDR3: CASSSRRENEAFF; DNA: TGCGCCAGCAGCTCTCGACGGGAAAATGAAGCTTTCTTT
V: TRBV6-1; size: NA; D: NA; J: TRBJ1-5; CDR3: CASSEAQGSTPIKPQHF; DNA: TGTGCCAGCAGTGAAGCGCAGGGCTCTACTCCGATAAAGCCCCAGCATTTT
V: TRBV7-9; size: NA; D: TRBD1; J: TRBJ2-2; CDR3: CASSLWTGVEKNPGELFF; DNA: TGTGCCAGCAGCTTATGGACAGGGGTAGAGAAGAACCCCGGGGAGCTGTTTTTT
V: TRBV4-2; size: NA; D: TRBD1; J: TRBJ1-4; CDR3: CASSQAQGAEEKLFF; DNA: TGTGCCAGCAGCCAGGCACAGGGGGCCGAGGAAAAACTGTTTTTT
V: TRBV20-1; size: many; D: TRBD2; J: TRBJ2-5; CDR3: CSGGTSGPFTETQYF; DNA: TGCAGTGGTGGGACTAGCGGCCCATTTACGGAGACCCAGTACTTC
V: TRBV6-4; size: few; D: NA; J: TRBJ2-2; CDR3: CASSDSSGIIGNTGELFF; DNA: TGTGCCAGCAGTGACTCGAGTGGGATTATTGGGAACACCGGGGAGCTGTTTTTT
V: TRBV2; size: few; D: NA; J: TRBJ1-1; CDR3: CASRQTPSTEAFF; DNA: TGTGCCAGCAGACAGACACCGTCCACTGAAGCTTTCTTT
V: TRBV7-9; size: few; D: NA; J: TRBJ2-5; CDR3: CASSTRSGQETQYF; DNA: TGTGCCAGCAGCACCAGGTCCGGCCAAGAGACCCAGTACTTC
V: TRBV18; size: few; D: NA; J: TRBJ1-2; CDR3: CASSPDNYGYTF; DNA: TGTGCCAGCTCACCAGATAACTATGGCTACACCTTC
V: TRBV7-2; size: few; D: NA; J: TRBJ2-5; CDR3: CASSLVQAFQETQYF; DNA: TGTGCCAGCAGCCTAGTGCAAGCCTTCCAAGAGACCCAGTACTTC
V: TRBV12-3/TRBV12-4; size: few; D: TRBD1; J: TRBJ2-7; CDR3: CASSTGQGASEQYF; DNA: TGTGCCAGCAGTACTGGACAGGGGGCGTCCGAGCAGTACTTC
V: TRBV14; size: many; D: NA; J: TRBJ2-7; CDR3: CASSRGAYEQYF; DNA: TGTGCCAGCAGCCGGGGGGCCTACGAGCAGTACTTC
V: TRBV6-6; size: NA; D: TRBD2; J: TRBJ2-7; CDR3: CASRLSLAGALEQYF; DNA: TGTGCCAGCAGGTTGTCTCTCGCGGGAGCCCTCGAGCAGTACTTC